Shown below are 28 T cell receptor beta chains from a single sample sequenced in a study of identical twins. One entry per CDR3 protein, called by TCRdb with MiXCR from the 5' RACE reads. The table shows about 810,000 distinct CDR3 sequences, with approximately 13% occurring only once. The sample also formed part of further work on yellow fever vaccine responses in identical twins.

Sequencing input: PBMCs. The receptors derive from a woman under 30 in good health.

This clonotype appeared a few times. The rearrangement joins TRBV2 to TRBJ1-3; no clear D. Germline V gene lookup returns CDR1 SNHLY and CDR2 FYNNEI. V was clipped by 4 bases and J by 0 bases, with 7 bases between them. This CDR3 has 14 amino acids. The CDR3 DNA follows: TGTGCCAGCAGTGGGCGGAGCTCTGGAAACACCATATATTTT. This sequence encodes CASSGRSSGNTIYF.

In its sample, this clonotype was seen a few times. The chain links TRBV2 to TRBJ2-7; the D is unclear. Germline V gene sequence: CDR1 SNHLY, CDR2 FYNNEI. V lost 6 bases and J lost 3, with 9 bases in between. The CDR3 length is 12 residues. The CDR3 spells CASRGLDYEQYF. The CDR3 DNA reads as TGTGCCAGCAGGGGCCTAGACTACGAGCAGTACTTC.

V is TRBV20-1 and J is TRBJ2-3; 8 bases map to TRBD2. Germline V gives CDR1 DFQATT, CDR2 SNEGSKA (reference sequence). The CDR3 runs to 21 residues. V gave up 4 bases and J gave up 0 bases; unmatched junction bases: 24. This CDR3 is CSATPGRGARGSRESTDTQYF. CDR3 DNA: TGCAGTGCTACACCCGGGAGGGGTGCTCGCGGGAGTAGGGAAAGCACAGATACGCAGTATTTT.

This clonotype was detected a few times. The genes are TRBV20-1 and TRBJ2-1; tentative D call: TRBD1 (5 bases). Trimming pared 6 bases from V and 5 bases from J, leaving 11 bases between. The CDR3 covers 12 residues. Germline V gives CDR1 DFQATT, CDR2 SNEGSKA (reference sequence). The CDR3 bases are TGCAGTGCCACAGGAAGAAACAATGAGCAGTTCTTC. Translating gives CSATGRNNEQFF.

V usage is TRBV7-2 and J usage is TRBJ2-7; D ambiguous. With 1 base removed from V and 3 bases from J, the gap between germline ends came to 13 bases. This CDR3 comprises 15 residues. Germline CDR1 SGHTA, CDR2 FQGNSA. The CDR3 DNA sequence: TGTGCCAGCAGCTTAGGGCGTCAGAGTCTCTACGAGCAGTACTTC. Translating it yields CASSLGRQSLYEQYF. Filled out from reference TRBV7-2 and TRBJ2-7, the complete variable domain reads GAGVSQSPSNKVTEKGKDVELRCDPISGHTALYWYRQSLGQGLEFLIYFQGNSAPDKSGLPSDRFSAERTGGSVSTLTIQRTQQEDSAVYLCASSLGRQSLYEQYFGPGTRLTVT.

The V call is TRBV10-2, the J call TRBJ2-7, with D perhaps TRBD1 (6 bases). The CDR3 runs 15 residues. Trimming removed 0 bases from V and 3 bases from J, with 12 bases in between. Germline V CDR1 and CDR2: WSHSY, SAAADI. CDR3 DNA: TGCGCCAGCAGTGAGTCGACAACAGGGAACTACGAGCAGTACTTC. Amino acid sequence: CASSESTTGNYEQYF.

This clonotype came up a few times. This rearrangement joins TRBV2 to TRBJ2-7, with TRBD2 matching 11 bases. The length of the CDR3 is 15 residues. Losses at the gene ends were 7 bases for V and 0 bases for J; bases not matched to a gene: 5. CDR1 is SNHLY and CDR2 is FYNNEI in the germline V gene. The CDR3 DNA sequence: TGTGCCAGCAAACTAGCGGGAGTTTCCTCCTACGAGCAGTACTTC. Its protein product is CASKLAGVSSYEQYF. The full variable domain, rest sourced from reference TRBV2 and TRBJ2-7, is EPEVTQTPSHQVTQMGQEVILRCVPISNHLYFYWYRQILGQKVEFLVSFYNNEISEKSEIFDDQFSVERPDGSNFTLKIRSTKLEDSAMYFCASKLAGVSSYEQYFGPGTRLTVT.

The table lists this clonotype with a count of one. This chain uses TRBV12-3 or TRBV12-4 with TRBJ2-3, with D possibly matching TRBD1 (5 bases). This CDR3 region has 18 residues. The germline V and J ends were trimmed by 11 bases and 0 bases, with 27 bases remaining between them. CDR3 DNA: TGTGCCTTCAGTTTTAACGCAGGGTCCACTACTAGCACAGATACGCAGTATTTT. Protein sequence: CAFSFNAGSTTSTDTQYF.

This clonotype has only a few counts. J is TRBJ2-3 and V is TRBV10-3; D remains ambiguous. Looked up from germline, CDR1 is ENHRY and CDR2 is SYGVKD. There are 14 residues in the CDR3. V shed 4 bases and J shed 4 bases, with 12 bases lying between them. This CDR3 reads CAISATPGPDTQYF. DNA of the CDR3: TGTGCCATCAGTGCAACCCCCGGCCCAGATACGCAGTATTTT.

This clonotype has just a few counts. This rearrangement joins TRBV7-2 to TRBJ2-1; a weak D match, TRBD1 (5 bases). CDR1 SGHTA and CDR2 FQGNSA come from the germline V gene. The CDR3 has 14 residues. Trimming stripped 1 base from V and 7 bases from J, with 11 bases between. Here the CDR3 reads CASSLGVRVNEQFF. The DNA of the CDR3 is TGTGCCAGCAGCTTAGGAGTCAGGGTGAATGAGCAGTTCTTC.

This clonotype appeared many times. The V gene is TRBV29-1, the J gene TRBJ2-1; TRBD2 agrees at 7 bases. V lost 5 bases to trimming and J lost 9 bases; unmatched junction nucleotides: 10. CDR1 is SQVTM, CDR2 ANQGSEA, per germline. The CDR3 covers 13 residues. CDR3 in DNA: TGCAGCGTTAAACTAGCGCAAAAGGGTGAGCAGTTCTTC. Its protein product is CSVKLAQKGEQFF.

The chain is built from TRBV29-1 and TRBJ2-1; TRBD2 might be the D (6 bases). This CDR3 spans 16 amino acids. V shed 4 bases and J shed 9 bases, with 25 bases lying between them. From germline, CDR1 is SQVTM and CDR2 ANQGSEA. CDR3 loop: CSVVGVPGLLWSEQFF. The CDR3 nucleotides are TGCAGCGTTGTGGGGGTCCCGGGACTTTTGTGGAGTGAGCAGTTCTTC.

With regard to this clonotype: Relative to the germline gene, one junction end is altered; a read error may explain this. V gene TRBV3-1 combines with J gene TRBJ2-1, with 13 bases fitting TRBD2. Germline CDR1 is LGHDT and CDR2 is YNNKEL (reference sequence). The CDR3 sequence is 14 residues long. DNA for the CDR3: TGTGCCAGCAGCCAAGGGACTAGCGGGAGTCCCACAGTCTTC. Translated, it gives CASSQGTSGSPTVF.

The rearrangement uses TRBV12-3 or TRBV12-4 and TRBJ2-2; D is unclear. The CDR3 has 12 amino acids. V was pared by 4 bases and J by 5 bases, with 5 bases between. CDR3 protein: CASSYETGELFF. The CDR3, as DNA: TGTGCCAGCAGTTATGAAACCGGGGAGCTGTTTTTT.

This clonotype came up a few times. J is TRBJ2-7 and V is TRBV4-1, with D possibly matching TRBD1 (6 bases). CDR1 is MGHRA, CDR2 YSYEKL, per germline. The CDR3 sequence is 14 residues long. Trimming pared 4 bases from V and 5 bases from J, leaving 15 bases between. CDR3 coding DNA: TGCGCCAGCAGCCGACAGGCAAGCCTGGACGAGCAGTACTTC. Translated: CASSRQASLDEQYF.

This clonotype occurred a few times. CDR3: CASSGRDFSTDTQYF. As DNA, the CDR3 is TGCGCCAGCAGTGGCCGGGATTTTAGCACAGATACGCAGTATTTT. The rearrangement links TRBV10-1 to TRBJ2-3; a weak D match, TRBD2 (5 bases). With 4 bases removed from V and 0 bases from J, the gap between germline ends came to 11 bases. Germline loops: CDR1 WNHNN, CDR2 SYGVQD (reference sequence). This CDR3 region has 15 residues.

This clonotype was seen ten or more times. The chain has TRBV12-3 or TRBV12-4 and TRBJ2-1; 7 bases map to TRBD1. This CDR3 is 14 amino acids long. Unmatched junction bases numbered 9, after V lost 5 bases and J lost 8 bases. The CDR3 DNA reads TGTGCCAGCAGTCAGCGGACAGGTCGTGATGAGCAGTTCTTC. This sequence encodes CASSQRTGRDEQFF.

The chain couples TRBV10-3 to TRBJ1-1; TRBD1 matches at 7 bases. Per germline, CDR1 ENHRY and CDR2 SYGVKD. The CDR3 extends over 14 amino acids. The trim removed 6 bases at V and 1 base at J, leaving 5 bases unmatched. The CDR3 sequence: CAISGGQQNTEAFF. CDR3 in DNA: TGTGCCATCAGCGGGGGACAGCAGAACACTGAAGCTTTCTTT.

The rearrangement uses TRBV20-1 and TRBJ2-2; D remains ambiguous. The germline CDR1 and CDR2 sequences are DFQATT and SNEGSKA (reference sequence). V lost 0 bases and J 1 base, leaving 9 bases between the germline ends. The CDR3 sequence is 15 residues long. The CDR3 sequence: CSARDLKENTGELFF. The CDR3 nucleotides are TGCAGTGCTAGAGATCTCAAGGAGAACACCGGGGAGCTGTTTTTT.

There are a few counts of this clonotype. V usage is TRBV28 and J usage is TRBJ1-5; possibly TRBD1 for D (6 bases). Trimming removed 5 bases at V and 6 bases at J, with 11 bases between. The CDR3 runs 13 residues. Germline V gives CDR1 MDHEN, CDR2 SYDVKM. The chain's CDR3 is CASSGTRGQPQHF. In DNA, the CDR3 is TGTGCCAGCAGTGGGACAAGGGGTCAGCCCCAGCATTTT.

Concerning this clonotype: It may be a read error: a sequence one base away is much more abundant. J is TRBJ2-5 and V is TRBV7-9; D gene ambiguous. The CDR3 runs 15 residues. CDR1 is SEHNR, CDR2 FQNEAQ, per germline (reference sequence). This chain's CDR3 is CASTLAPNTQETQYF. In nucleotides, the CDR3 is TGTGCCAGCACCTTAGCTCCGAACACCCAAGAGACCCAGTACTTC.

This clonotype was recorded a few times. The rearrangement links TRBV7-3 to TRBJ2-1, with a weak D call TRBD2 (6 bases). V lost 4 bases and J 7 bases, leaving 11 bases between the germline ends. CDR1 is SGHTA and CDR2 is FQGTGA in the germline V gene. The CDR3 is 13 amino acids. CDR3 bases: TGTGCCAGCAGCTCGGGGGACGGGAATGAGCAGTTCTTC. This sequence encodes CASSSGDGNEQFF.

The chain carries TRBV12-3 or TRBV12-4 and TRBJ2-7; the D call may be TRBD1 or TRBD2 (5 bases each). Between the trimmed V and J ends, which lost 7 bases and 0 bases, there was a span of 10 bases. The CDR3 runs to 13 residues. In DNA form, the CDR3 reads TGTGCCAGCAAGTCAGGGAGCTCCTACGAGCAGTACTTC. This sequence encodes CASKSGSSYEQYF.

CDR3 protein: CASSLMGGLNNSPLHF. The DNA of the CDR3 is TGCGCCAGCAGCTTGATGGGGGGCTTGAACAATTCACCCCTCCACTTT. The V and J genes are TRBV5-1 and TRBJ1-6, with D tentatively TRBD1 (6 bases). The CDR3 is 16 amino acids. Germline CDR1 SGHRS, CDR2 YFSETQ. The V end lost 1 base, the J end lost 7 bases, and 15 bases lay between the germline ends. Filled out from reference TRBV5-1 and TRBJ1-6, the complete variable domain reads KAGVTQTPRYLIKTRGQQVTLSCSPISGHRSVSWYQQTPGQGLQFLFEYFSETQRNKGNFPGRFSGRQFSNSRSEMNVSTLELGDSALYLCASSLMGGLNNSPLHFGNGTRLTVT.

This chain connects TRBV7-9 to TRBJ1-2, with D possibly matching TRBD1 (6 bases). V shed 5 bases and J shed 4 bases, with 11 bases lying between them. The CDR3 extends over 13 amino acids. Germline V lookup: CDR1 SEHNR, CDR2 FQNEAQ (reference sequence). This CDR3 reads CASSGRQAYGYTF. CDR3 sequence (DNA): TGTGCCAGCAGCGGGAGACAGGCCTATGGCTACACCTTC.

V gene TRBV10-3 combines with J gene TRBJ2-7; the match to TRBD1 covers 9 bases. The germline CDR1 and CDR2 sequences are ENHRY and SYGVKD. After removal of 11 bases from V and 6 bases from J, the junction contained 11 bases not matched to a gene. CDR3 length: 13 amino acids. The chain's CDR3 is CAAFAGTGTEQYF. The CDR3 region has the DNA TGTGCCGCCTTCGCCGGGACAGGGACCGAGCAGTACTTC.

This clonotype appeared a few times. The chain combines TRBV19 with TRBJ2-3; 8 nucleotides match TRBD2. J gave up 2 bases and V 3 bases, and 10 bases lay outside the gene matches. The CDR3 is 17 amino acids. The germline V gene has CDR1 LNHDA and CDR2 SQIVND (reference sequence). CDR3 bases: TGTGCCAGTAGTATTGTCGGGAGGGCCGTTTTCACAGATACGCAGTATTTT. It encodes CASSIVGRAVFTDTQYF.

The CDR3 nucleotides are TGTGCCAGCATTGCGGATTACGGGGAGCAGTTCTTC. Translation gives CASIADYGEQFF. The chain has TRBV7-9 and TRBJ2-1, with unresolved D. There are 12 residues in the CDR3. Germline V gives CDR1 SEHNR, CDR2 FQNEAQ (reference sequence). The germline V and J ends were trimmed by 7 bases and 10 bases, with 14 bases remaining between them.